A single sample gave rise to the 25 T cell receptor beta chains below, sequenced in a study of T cell responses to AZD1222 COVID-19 vaccine. Sequenced by immunoSEQ multiplex PCR; TCRdb stores in-frame clones only, minus some. The sample shows roughly 120,000 clones, more than 85% of them seen only once. Specimen: peripheral blood, collected on day 0 of AZD1222 vaccination. These receptor sequences come from an adult in good health.

This sequence joins TRBV5-1 and TRBJ2-5; D possibly matches TRBD1 or TRBD2 (5 bases each). Germline V gene sequence: CDR1 SGHRS, CDR2 YFSETQ. The CDR3 covers 16 residues. V lost 3 bases and J lost 4, with 19 bases in between. The CDR3 nucleotides are TGCGCCAGCAGCTCTTTCGGGACGGGGAATTTAGAGACCCAGTACTTC. It specifies CASSSFGTGNLETQYF.

This chain joins TRBV5-6 and TRBJ1-2; 7 bases match TRBD1. V lost 4 bases and J lost 1; bases outside the gene matches: 1. The CDR3 totals 13 residues. Germline V gene sequence: CDR1 SGHDT, CDR2 YYEEEE. The CDR3 DNA reads TGTGCCAGCAGCCACAGGGGTAACTATGGCTACACCTTC. It yields the protein CASSHRGNYGYTF. The entire variable domain, with the rest obtained from reference TRBV5-6 and TRBJ1-2, is as follows: DAGVTQSPTHLIKTRGQQVTLRCSPKSGHDTVSWYQQALGQGPQFIFQYYEEEERQRGNFPDRFSGHQFPNYSSELNVNALLLGDSALYLCASSHRGNYGYTFGSGTRLTVV.

This clone appeared a single time. The J gene is TRBJ1-1, the V gene TRBV3-1 (or the pseudogene TRBV3-2), with unresolved D. This CDR3 is built from 13 residues. The V and J ends lost 4 bases and 4 bases respectively, with 10 bases between them. Germline assignment: CDR1 LGHDT and CDR2 YNNKEL (reference sequence). CDR3 sequence: CASSRGWGTEAFF. CDR3 in DNA: TGTGCCAGCAGCCGGGGATGGGGCACTGAAGCTTTCTTT.

The rearrangement joins TRBV7-3 to TRBJ2-2; 8 bases are shared with TRBD2. The V segment lost 5 bases and the J segment 4 bases; nucleotides outside the gene matches: 12. Germline CDR1 SGHTA, CDR2 FQGTGA. CDR3 size: 17 residues. In DNA form, the CDR3 reads TGTGCCAGCAGCCCCTACCGGCGGGAGGAGGGCACCGGGGAGCTGTTTTTT. Its translation is CASSPYRREEGTGELFF.

This clone was observed a few times. This CDR3 is CASSQDPSRGEKLFF. CDR3 coding DNA: TGCGCCAGCAGCCAAGATCCCTCACGGGGTGAAAAACTGTTTTTT. The gene calls are TRBV4-1 and TRBJ1-4; D is uncertain. CDR3 length: 15 amino acids. V lost 0 bases and J 7 bases, leaving 12 bases between the germline ends. Germline CDR1 reads MGHRA; CDR2 reads YSYEKL.

The V and J genes are TRBV7-2 and TRBJ1-2; D call uncertain. The CDR3 consists of 18 residues. CDR1 and CDR2 (germline): SGHTA, FQGNSA. With 3 bases removed from V and 0 bases from J, the gap between germline ends came to 20 bases. The CDR3: CASSLALGPQIANYGYTF. The CDR3 DNA reads as TGTGCCAGCAGCTTGGCCCTGGGTCCACAGATCGCTAACTATGGCTACACCTTC. Drawing the rest from reference TRBV7-2 and TRBJ1-2, the complete variable domain is GAGVSQSPSNKVTEKGKDVELRCDPISGHTALYWYRQSLGQGLEFLIYFQGNSAPDKSGLPSDRFSAERTGGSVSTLTIQRTQQEDSAVYLCASSLALGPQIANYGYTFGSGTRLTVV.

This chain links TRBV5-1 with TRBJ2-3; D call uncertain. Between the trimmed V and J ends, which lost 0 bases and 1 base, there was a span of 12 bases. This CDR3 has 16 residues. The germline V gene encodes CDR1 SGHRS and CDR2 YFSETQ. The CDR3 region is CASSLVARGGTDTQYF. The CDR3 DNA reads TGCGCCAGCAGCTTGGTCGCCCGCGGAGGCACAGATACGCAGTATTTT. Variable domain in full (rest from reference TRBV5-1 and TRBJ2-3): KAGVTQTPRYLIKTRGQQVTLSCSPISGHRSVSWYQQTPGQGLQFLFEYFSETQRNKGNFPGRFSGRQFSNSRSEMNVSTLELGDSALYLCASSLVARGGTDTQYFGPGTRLTVL.

The gene calls are TRBV6-4 and TRBJ1-1; 10 bases line up with TRBD1. The CDR3 consists of 14 residues. J lost 5 bases, V lost 2 bases, and 2 bases had no gene match. CDR1 is MRHNA, CDR2 SNTAGT, per germline. In DNA form, the CDR3 reads TGTGCCAGCAGTGACACGGACAGGGGGACTGAAGCTTTCTTT. Translation: CASSDTDRGTEAFF.

This clone was detected only once. DNA of the CDR3: TGCGCCAGCAGCCAAGCGTTCGGTACGGGGGGCTATGGCTACACCTTC. This translates into CASSQAFGTGGYGYTF. The V gene is TRBV4-1, the J gene TRBJ1-2; a weak D match, TRBD1 (5 bases). Trimming pared 1 base from V and 4 bases from J, leaving 16 bases between. CDR1 MGHRA and CDR2 YSYEKL come from the germline V gene. The CDR3 contains 16 residues.

The chain links TRBV3-1 (or the pseudogene TRBV3-2) to TRBJ1-3, with 8 nucleotides matching TRBD1. Germline V gene data show CDR1 as LGHDT and CDR2 as YNNKEL (reference sequence). The CDR3 extends over 17 amino acids. V lost 3 bases, J lost 0 bases, and 7 bases stayed unmatched. CDR3 amino acids: CASSHSPGQVSGNTIYF. In DNA, the CDR3 is TGTGCCAGCAGCCACTCTCCGGGACAGGTCTCTGGAAACACCATATATTTT.

The chain employs TRBV10-3 and TRBJ2-3, with 10 bases that match TRBD2. This CDR3 is 19 amino acids long. Germline CDR1 ENHRY, CDR2 SYGVKD. J gave up 1 base and V 3 bases, and 13 bases lay outside the gene matches. CDR3 protein: CAISELWSSGSVGTDTQYF. CDR3 DNA: TGTGCCATCAGTGAATTGTGGTCTAGCGGGAGTGTGGGCACAGATACGCAGTATTTT.

This clone turned up a few times. The V gene is TRBV6-5, the J gene TRBJ1-5; D is undetermined. The CDR3 is 13 residues long. The V gene lost 6 bases and the J gene lost 1 base, with 7 bases spanning the gap. In germline, CDR1 is MNHEY, CDR2 SVGAGI. CDR3 sequence (DNA): TGTGCCAGCAGATCGGGGAGCAATCAGCCCCAGCATTTT. Its translation: CASRSGSNQPQHF.

The chain couples TRBV7-8 to TRBJ1-5; TRBD1 agrees at 7 bases. The CDR3 spans 17 residues. Germline V gene data show CDR1 as SGHVS and CDR2 as FQNEAQ. The V segment lost 4 bases and the J segment 4 bases; nucleotides outside the gene matches: 13. The CDR3 loop reads CASSYRGQQRPNQPQHF. The CDR3 DNA is TGTGCCAGCAGCTACAGGGGACAGCAGAGGCCTAATCAGCCCCAGCATTTT.

CDR3 region: CASFSQAGTSYGYTF. Written as DNA, the CDR3 is TGTGCCAGCTTTTCCCAAGCCGGGACCTCCTATGGCTACACCTTC. J is TRBJ1-2 and V is TRBV7-9; maybe TRBD1 (5 bases). The CDR3 has 15 residues. CDR1 and CDR2 (germline): SEHNR, FQNEAQ (reference sequence). V lost 8 bases and J lost 4, with 20 bases in between.

This chain connects TRBV15 to TRBJ1-2; D ambiguous. Deletions cut 0 bases from V and 8 bases from J, with 10 bases between. The CDR3 length is 13 residues. CDR1 and CDR2 (germline): LNHNV, YYDKDF (reference sequence). CDR3 coding DNA: TGTGCCACCAGCAGAGATGGGCTGGGGGGCTACACCTTC. It is translated as CATSRDGLGGYTF.

The rearrangement uses TRBV5-1 and TRBJ1-4; D call uncertain. Germline-derived CDR1 and CDR2 are SGHRS and YFSETQ. This CDR3 is 15 amino acids long. The V and J ends lost 1 base and 8 bases respectively, with 15 bases between them. DNA for the CDR3: TGCGCCAGCAGCTTGATTGGCCACCCAAAGGAAAAACTGTTTTTT. Translating gives CASSLIGHPKEKLFF.

The chain is built from TRBV29-1 and TRBJ1-2; D call uncertain. The CDR3 contains 12 residues. Deletions cut 2 bases from V and 5 bases from J, with 9 bases between. Germline-derived CDR1 and CDR2 are SQVTM and ANQGSEA. This chain's CDR3 is CSVERGGYGYTF. CDR3 nucleotide sequence: TGCAGCGTTGAACGGGGTGGGTATGGCTACACCTTC.

The V gene is TRBV27, the J gene TRBJ2-7; D is uncertain. V was clipped by 6 bases and J by 7 bases, with 19 bases between them. Germline assignment: CDR1 MNHEY and CDR2 SMNVEV (reference sequence). The CDR3 covers 14 residues. CDR3 bases: TGTGCCAGCAGGCCCTTTAGTGGGGTTGAGGAGCAGTACTTC. Encoded protein: CASRPFSGVEEQYF.

The chain has TRBV21-1 and TRBJ2-1; TRBD2 is taken as the D call from the table, unchecked against the DNA. TRBV21-1 is labeled a pseudogene. CDR3 length: 17 amino acids. The DNA for the CDR3 is TGTGCCAGCAGCACCCAGACGAGGGCTAGTGTGTATAATGAGCAGTTCTTC. It translates to CASSTQTRASVYNEQFF.

The chain recombines TRBV30 with TRBJ2-2, with D tentatively TRBD2 (6 bases). V lost 7 bases and J 3 bases, leaving 15 bases between the germline ends. Germline assignment: CDR1 GTSNPN and CDR2 SVGIG (reference sequence). The CDR3 runs to 14 residues. The CDR3 bases are TGTGCCTCGGGACCGGCGGGGCACACCGGGGAGCTGTTTTTT. Residues: CASGPAGHTGELFF.

Details on this clone: One end of the junction varies from germline; a read error may be responsible. This sequence joins TRBV3-1 (or the pseudogene TRBV3-2) and TRBJ1-1; weak D call: TRBD1 (6 bases). CDR1 and CDR2 from the germline V gene are LGHDT and YNNKEL (reference sequence). CDR3 length: 13 residues. Written as DNA, the CDR3 is TGTGCCAGCAGCCAAGCCGGGGGGAGTCGTAGGGGGTTT. Amino acids: CASSQAGGSRRGF.

The chain recombines TRBV5-1 with TRBJ1-1; no firm D call. The V end lost 3 bases, the J end lost 1 base, and 10 bases lay between the germline ends. CDR1 is SGHRS and CDR2 is YFSETQ in the germline V gene. The CDR3 sequence is 14 residues long. This chain's CDR3 is CASSSRAQNTEAFF. Written as DNA, the CDR3 is TGCGCCAGCAGCTCCAGAGCCCAGAACACTGAAGCTTTCTTT.

This chain uses TRBV11-2 with TRBJ1-2; TRBD1 is a possible D gene (5 bases). This CDR3 is built from 16 residues. Trimming took off 5 bases at V and 6 bases at J, with 22 bases between the two ends. Germline CDR1 is SGHAT and CDR2 is FQNNGV. The CDR3 loop is CASSPPGVGPQNGYTF. DNA for the CDR3: TGTGCCAGCAGCCCCCCTGGGGTGGGACCGCAAAATGGCTACACCTTC. Together with reference TRBV11-2 and TRBJ1-2, the CDR3 gives the full variable domain: EAGVAQSPRYKIIEKRQSVAFWCNPISGHATLYWYQQILGQGPKLLIQFQNNGVVDDSQLPKDRFSAERLKGVDSTLKIQPAKLEDSAVYLCASSPPGVGPQNGYTFGSGTRLTVV.

The chain joins TRBV12-3 or TRBV12-4 to TRBJ2-7; D gene unclear. V was shortened by 6 bases and J by 3 bases, with 9 bases between the two germline ends. There are 12 residues in the CDR3. DNA of the CDR3: TGTGCCAGCAGCCAAGGCATCTACGAGCAGTACTTC. Encoded protein: CASSQGIYEQYF.

The genes are TRBV27 and TRBJ1-2, with a weak D call TRBD1 (6 bases). The CDR3 sequence is 13 residues long. CDR1 and CDR2 (germline): MNHEY, SMNVEV (reference sequence). The V end lost 10 bases, the J end lost 0 bases, and 12 bases lay between the germline ends. The CDR3 sequence: CATSDRTNYGYTF. DNA of the CDR3: TGTGCCACCTCAGACAGGACTAACTATGGCTACACCTTC.